Below, 9 T cell receptor beta chains from the same sample are listed, as sequenced in a study of T cell changes during pregnancy in multiple sclerosis (dated by TCRdb to the late 2010s). Receptor amplification or capture employed the immunoSEQ multiplex PCR assay. This immuneACCESS table, as held by TCRdb, lists in-frame sequences with V and J called but not all clones. Of the missing ones, under half trace to an unresolved V gene in checked studies; the others have no known cause. Here the sample has 45,000 to 50,000 clones; about 90% occur a single time. The ten top clones hold around 8.1% of the sample. This sample comprised CD8+ T cells from peripheral blood mononuclear cells, obtained after pregnancy. These TCRs come from a female donor with multiple sclerosis, enrolled in a pregnancy study.

The chain carries TRBV5-6 and TRBJ2-7; TRBD1 agrees at 7 bases. V lost 0 bases to trimming and J lost 9 bases; unmatched junction nucleotides: 6. Per germline, CDR1 SGHDT and CDR2 YYEEEE. This CDR3 spans 13 amino acids. CDR3 DNA: TGTGCCAGCAGCTTGGGGACAGGCTTCGGGCAGTACTTC. Translated: CASSLGTGFGQYF.

The count of this clone is one. The chain has TRBV5-5 and TRBJ1-5; TRBD1 agrees at 8 bases. The length of the CDR3 is 18 residues. Germline trimming cut 2 bases from V and 3 bases from J; bases unmatched to any gene: 13. The germline V gene encodes CDR1 SGHKS and CDR2 YYEKEE (reference sequence). CDR3 loop: CASSLGTGGAIFNQPQHF. The CDR3 DNA reads TGTGCCAGCAGCTTAGGAACAGGGGGAGCCATTTTCAATCAGCCCCAGCATTTT.

The chain joins TRBV7-8 to TRBJ1-5; D call uncertain. Between the trimmed V and J ends, which lost 1 base and 3 bases, there was a span of 7 bases. Germline CDR1 is SGHVS and CDR2 is FQNEAQ. The CDR3 has 14 residues. CDR3 in amino acids: CASSLGGINQPQHF. Here the CDR3 DNA reads TGTGCCAGCAGCTTAGGAGGGATCAATCAGCCCCAGCATTTT.

This rearrangement joins TRBV2 to TRBJ2-3, with 13 bases identical to TRBD2. The J segment lost 3 bases and the V segment lost 7 bases, leaving 7 bases of the junction unmatched. This CDR3 is 16 amino acids long. Per germline, CDR1 SNHLY and CDR2 FYNNEI. CDR3: CASTGLAGAGTDTQYF. The CDR3 region has the DNA TGTGCCAGCACCGGACTAGCGGGGGCAGGTACAGATACGCAGTATTTT.

J is TRBJ2-3 and V is TRBV6-5; 12 bases map to TRBD2. V was pared by 5 bases and J by 4 bases, with 4 bases of the junction left unmatched. This CDR3 spans 15 amino acids. CDR1 is MNHEY and CDR2 is SVGAGI in the germline V gene. CDR3 residues: CASSPLAGGPDTQYF. CDR3 bases: TGTGCCAGCAGTCCCCTAGCGGGAGGGCCAGATACGCAGTATTTT.

The chain has TRBV19 and TRBJ1-2; D remains unclear. This CDR3 has 16 amino acids. Trimming stripped 5 bases from V and 4 bases from J, with 20 bases between. Germline loops: CDR1 LNHDA, CDR2 SQIVND (reference sequence). This CDR3 reads CASSSSTEFLVYGYTF. CDR3 DNA: TGTGCCAGTAGTTCCTCTACGGAGTTCCTTGTCTATGGCTACACCTTC.

This clone was seen a single time. The gene calls are TRBV4-3 and TRBJ2-5, with TRBD2 identical over 13 bases. V gave up 1 base and J gave up 3 bases; unmatched junction bases: 2. The CDR3 contains 16 residues. Germline V gives CDR1 LGHNA, CDR2 YSLEER. The CDR3 nucleotides are TGCGCCAGCAGCCAAGGCGGACTAGCGGGGGAAGAGACCCAGTACTTC. Protein product: CASSQGGLAGEETQYF.

The chain carries TRBV11-2 and TRBJ1-2; D is undetermined. This CDR3 has 9 amino acids. Trimming shortened V by 6 bases and J by 13 bases, and 9 bases separated the two germline ends. Per the germline V gene, CDR1 is SGHAT and CDR2 is FQNNGV. The CDR3 sequence is CASSHRGTF. The CDR3 DNA sequence: TGTGCCAGCAGTCACCGGGGCACCTTC. The full variable domain, with the rest looked up from reference TRBV11-2 and TRBJ1-2, is EAGVAQSPRYKIIEKRQSVAFWCNPISGHATLYWYQQILGQGPKLLIQFQNNGVVDDSQLPKDRFSAERLKGVDSTLKIQPAKLEDSAVYLCASSHRGTFGSGTRLTVV.

The chain carries TRBV5-6 and TRBJ1-3, with a weak D call TRBD1 (6 bases). The V and J ends lost 2 bases and 6 bases respectively, with 15 bases between them. The CDR3 is 15 residues long. From germline, CDR1 is SGHDT and CDR2 YYEEEE. CDR3 amino acids: CASSFPGTGKNTIYF. The CDR3 DNA reads as TGTGCCAGCAGCTTTCCAGGTACAGGGAAAAACACCATATATTTT.